The 2 T cell receptor beta chains reported below all come from one sample, sequenced in a study of cytomegalovirus exposure and HLA in healthy donors. With 60 Vbeta and 13 Jbeta primers, the PCR was carried out. Libraries were prepared by immunoSEQ multiplex PCR; TCRdb keeps only in-frame clonotypes and omits some of them. This table has around 90,000 clones, around 84% appearing once. Sequencing was done on a sample of PBMCs. The receptors stem from a human donor in good health.

This sequence joins TRBV6-5 and TRBJ2-1, with TRBD2 matching 8 bases. The CDR3 covers 14 residues. After removal of 2 bases from V and 8 bases from J, the junction contained 5 bases not matched to a gene. Germline V gene data show CDR1 as MNHEY and CDR2 as SVGAGI. CDR3 in DNA: TGTGCCAGCAGTTACCGGACTAGCATACATGAGCAGTTCTTC. Its translation is CASSYRTSIHEQFF.

V gene TRBV5-6 combines with J gene TRBJ2-1, with D perhaps matching TRBD2 (5 bases). The CDR3 totals 13 residues. Between the trimmed V and J ends, which lost 5 bases and 2 bases, there was a span of 8 bases. Germline CDR1 and CDR2: SGHDT and YYEEEE. CDR3 in amino acids: CASSTGTYNEQFF. The CDR3 coding sequence is TGTGCCAGCAGTACCGGGACCTACAATGAGCAGTTCTTC.